These 29 T cell receptor beta chains originate from one sample sequenced in a study of blood T cell repertoires in COVID-19. Data came from immunoSEQ multiplex PCR; TCRdb stores just in-frame clones and leaves some out. Among roughly 280,000 clones listed, about 85% were seen once. The sequencing input was peripheral blood. The receptors derive from a young man with active or convalescent COVID-19.

V is TRBV5-4 and J is TRBJ2-7; the D gene is possibly TRBD2 (6 bases). Germline V CDR1 and CDR2: SGHNT, YYREEE (reference sequence). V lost 2 bases, J lost 2 bases, and 29 bases lay in between. The CDR3 is 20 amino acids. CDR3 protein: CASSLTPGEEGKGRPYEQYF. CDR3 sequence (DNA): TGTGCCAGCAGCTTAACTCCTGGAGAGGAGGGAAAAGGCAGACCCTACGAGCAGTACTTC.

This clone was detected only once. Mismatch with germline at one junction end may stem from a read error. The chain joins TRBV30 to TRBJ2-3, with TRBD2 matching over 9 bases. Germline V gene data show CDR1 as GTSNPN and CDR2 as SVGIG (reference sequence). This CDR3 contains 13 residues. DNA for the CDR3: TGTGCCTGGGATGGGACTAGCATAGATACGCAGTATTTT. Encoded protein: CAWDGTSIDTQYF.

V is TRBV6-5 and J is TRBJ1-5, with D tentatively TRBD1 (6 bases). V lost 5 bases, J lost 6 bases, and 11 bases lay in between. The CDR3 is 13 amino acids. Germline V gene lookup returns CDR1 MNHEY and CDR2 SVGAGI. Here the CDR3 reads CASSQQGVQPQHF. CDR3 coding DNA: TGTGCCAGCAGTCAACAGGGCGTTCAGCCCCAGCATTTT.

The chain has TRBV5-1 and TRBJ1-6; 7 positions agree with TRBD1. The ends lost 3 bases at V and 8 bases at J; junction bases unmatched: 8. From germline, CDR1 is SGHRS and CDR2 YFSETQ. CDR3 size: 15 residues. The DNA for the CDR3 is TGCGCCAGCAGCTCGGAGGGGGCGGATCATTCACCCCTCCACTTT. It specifies CASSSEGADHSPLHF. The full variable domain, in which reference TRBV5-1 and TRBJ1-6 provide the parts outside the CDR3, is KAGVTQTPRYLIKTRGQQVTLSCSPISGHRSVSWYQQTPGQGLQFLFEYFSETQRNKGNFPGRFSGRQFSNSRSEMNVSTLELGDSALYLCASSSEGADHSPLHFGNGTRLTVT.

The chain carries TRBV5-1 and TRBJ2-3; possibly TRBD2 for D (5 bases). Germline values: CDR1 SGHRS, CDR2 YFSETQ. The germline V and J ends were trimmed by 3 bases and 5 bases, with 10 bases remaining between them. The CDR3 spans 13 residues. CDR3 sequence reads: CASSWVAGDTQYF. For the CDR3, the DNA is TGCGCCAGCAGCTGGGTGGCGGGAGATACGCAGTATTTT.

This clone showed up just a few times. The chain uses TRBV10-2 and TRBJ1-4; 7 bases are shared with TRBD1. V shed 7 bases and J 7 bases; nucleotides not matched to a gene: 6. Germline V gives CDR1 WSHSY, CDR2 SAAADI. There are 13 residues in the CDR3. CDR3 nucleotide sequence: TGCGCCAGCAAAGGCGCAGGGGGTGAAAAACTGTTTTTT. This gives the protein CASKGAGGEKLFF.

The chain has TRBV19 and TRBJ1-1, with TRBD1 as a possible D gene (5 bases). The CDR3 has 12 amino acids. Germline V gene data show CDR1 as LNHDA and CDR2 as SQIVND (reference sequence). The germline V and J ends were trimmed by 6 bases and 10 bases, with 15 bases remaining between them. Here the CDR3 DNA reads TGTGCCAGTAGATCAGTTGAAAGGGGAGCTTTCTTT. Translated: CASRSVERGAFF.

The V and J genes are TRBV28 and TRBJ1-5; 8 bases are shared with TRBD1. Germline V CDR1 and CDR2: MDHEN, SYDVKM. Trimming removed 6 bases from V and 3 bases from J; junction bases left unmatched: 7. This CDR3 comprises 15 residues. The CDR3 nucleotides read TGTGCCAGCAGGGGGGACAGGCGGGTCAATCAGCCCCAGCATTTT. This translates into CASRGDRRVNQPQHF.

The CDR3 nucleotides read TGTGCCAGCGGGCCTAGCGGGAGAAACGAGCAGTACTTC. This sequence encodes CASGPSGRNEQYF. V and J are TRBV27 and TRBJ2-7, with 10 bases that match TRBD2. Germline V gives CDR1 MNHEY, CDR2 SMNVEV (reference sequence). V gave up 8 bases and J gave up 5 bases; unmatched junction bases: 6. The CDR3 length is 13 residues.

The chain has TRBV9 and TRBJ1-3; no clear D. The CDR3 extends over 14 amino acids. Trimming left V 4 bases short and J 7 bases short, with 15 bases between. Germline V gene sequence: CDR1 SGDLS, CDR2 YYNGEE. The CDR3 DNA is TGTGCCAGCAGCCTGGAGGGTCTGGTTAACACCATATATTTT. It translates to CASSLEGLVNTIYF.

V usage is TRBV10-3 and J usage is TRBJ1-6; 7 bases match TRBD1. In germline, CDR1 is ENHRY, CDR2 SYGVKD. This CDR3 spans 13 amino acids. Trimming cost V 10 bases and J 6 bases; bases outside gene matches: 6. CDR3 sequence (DNA): TGTGCCAGCCACAGGGGAGTTAATTCACCCCTCCACTTT. It encodes CASHRGVNSPLHF.

The DNA for the CDR3 is TGTGCCAGCAGCCAGCTATGGGACAGGGATGAAAAACTGTTTTTT. It encodes CASSQLWDRDEKLFF. The chain uses TRBV4-2 and TRBJ1-4, with TRBD1 matching over 9 bases. V was pared by 3 bases and J by 6 bases, with 5 bases of the junction left unmatched. The CDR3 length is 15 residues. The germline V gene encodes CDR1 LGHNA and CDR2 YNFKEQ.

V is TRBV12-3 or TRBV12-4 and J is TRBJ2-7, with no clear D. The CDR3 runs 12 residues. V was trimmed by 3 bases and J by 3 bases, leaving 6 bases between them. Here the CDR3 DNA reads TGTGCCAGCAGTTTGCACATCTACGAGCAGTACTTC. Protein sequence: CASSLHIYEQYF.

A single count supports this clone. The rearrangement links TRBV5-4 to TRBJ1-1, with TRBD1 identical over 7 bases. The trim removed 7 bases at V and 6 bases at J, leaving 15 bases unmatched. The germline V gene encodes CDR1 SGHNT and CDR2 YYREEE (reference sequence). This CDR3 has 15 amino acids. The CDR3 DNA reads TGTGCCAGCGGCCTACGTCGACAGGGATACTCTGAAGCTTTCTTT. Protein product: CASGLRRQGYSEAFF.

The sample holds one count of this clone. This chain uses TRBV28 with TRBJ1-1, with 9 bases that match TRBD1. V trimming: 6 bases; J trimming: 5 bases; junction bases outside the gene matches: 4. The germline CDR1 and CDR2 sequences are MDHEN and SYDVKM. The CDR3 consists of 13 residues. The CDR3 DNA is TGTGCCAGCAGCGGGACAGGGTCTACTGAAGCTTTCTTT. Translating gives CASSGTGSTEAFF.

The chain is built from TRBV18 and TRBJ2-7; no clear D gene. This CDR3 comprises 12 residues. CDR1 is KGHSH, CDR2 LQKENI, per germline. V was trimmed by 0 bases and J by 7 bases, leaving 7 bases between them. The CDR3 protein is CASSPPRSEQYF. CDR3 DNA: TGTGCCAGCTCACCACCCCGTTCGGAGCAGTACTTC.

This chain joins TRBV10-3 and TRBJ2-5; 14 bases are a match to TRBD2. With V trimmed by 6 bases and J by 4 bases, 4 bases remained unmatched. Per the germline V gene, CDR1 is ENHRY and CDR2 is SYGVKD. The CDR3 contains 15 residues. The CDR3: CAIRGTSGGIETQYF. The CDR3 coding sequence is TGTGCCATCAGGGGGACTAGCGGGGGCATAGAGACCCAGTACTTC.

This chain joins TRBV9 and TRBJ1-6; D uncertain. Deletions cut 0 bases from V and 8 bases from J, with 12 bases between. The germline gives CDR1 SGDLS, CDR2 YYNGEE. The CDR3 is 15 residues long. The CDR3 DNA reads as TGTGCCAGCAGCGTAGCTTGGGAGTGGGATTCACCCCTCCACTTT. Its translation: CASSVAWEWDSPLHF.

J is TRBJ1-5 and V is TRBV12-5; possibly TRBD1 for D (6 bases). V gave up 3 bases and J gave up 4 bases, with 13 bases separating them. CDR3 length equals 15 residues. The V gene's germline CDR1 is LGHNT and CDR2 FRNRAP. The CDR3 spells CASGFQGLANQPQHF. The CDR3 DNA sequence: TGTGCTAGTGGTTTCCAGGGGTTAGCAAATCAGCCCCAGCATTTT.

V and J are TRBV5-5 and TRBJ1-2; possibly TRBD1 for D (6 bases). The germline V gene encodes CDR1 SGHKS and CDR2 YYEKEE (reference sequence). CDR3 length: 13 amino acids. Trimming stripped 0 bases from V and 3 bases from J, with 6 bases between. The CDR3 is CASSLGTDYGYTF. Here the CDR3 DNA reads TGTGCCAGCAGCTTGGGGACAGACTATGGCTACACCTTC.

The V and J genes are TRBV27 and TRBJ2-7; possible D gene TRBD1, 6 bases. Per germline, CDR1 MNHEY and CDR2 SMNVEV (reference sequence). The CDR3 covers 12 residues. Trimming took 5 bases from V and 5 from J, leaving 10 bases between them. The DNA for the CDR3 is TGTGCCAGCAGTCAACAGGGAAACGAGCAGTACTTC. Translation gives CASSQQGNEQYF.

This clone turned up a few times. J is TRBJ2-5 and V is TRBV18; tentative D call: TRBD2 (6 bases). The germline V gene encodes CDR1 KGHSH and CDR2 LQKENI. This CDR3 spans 13 amino acids. V lost 5 bases and J lost 2, with 9 bases in between. This CDR3 reads CASSDAGQETQYF. The CDR3 DNA is TGTGCCAGCTCAGATGCGGGGCAAGAGACCCAGTACTTC.

The chain couples TRBV11-3 to TRBJ2-5; D might be TRBD1 (5 bases). CDR1 and CDR2 from the germline V gene are SGHNT and YENEEA. V was pared by 4 bases and J by 5 bases, with 5 bases between. The CDR3 is 11 amino acids. CDR3 coding DNA: TGTGCCAGCAGCTCAGGGGAGACCCAGTACTTC. It specifies CASSSGETQYF.

This clone was seen just once. The rearrangement uses TRBV2 and TRBJ1-2; no clear D. Trimming left V 8 bases short and J 5 bases short, with 9 bases between. The length of the CDR3 is 11 residues. Germline CDR1 is SNHLY and CDR2 is FYNNEI. CDR3 sequence reads: CASSGRYGYTF. The CDR3, as DNA: TGTGCCAGCTCAGGAAGGTATGGCTACACCTTC.

The CDR3 spells CASSPLLPTDTQYF. DNA of the CDR3: TGTGCCAGCAGCCCCCTTCTTCCTACAGATACGCAGTATTTT. The chain has TRBV11-2 and TRBJ2-3; D remains unclear. The germline V and J ends were trimmed by 5 bases and 3 bases, with 12 bases remaining between them. Looked up from germline, CDR1 is SGHAT and CDR2 is FQNNGV. The CDR3 length is 14 residues.

The chain uses TRBV13 and TRBJ2-1; 7 nucleotides match TRBD2. CDR1 and CDR2 from the germline V gene are PRHDT and FYEKMQ (reference sequence). The CDR3 loop spans 15 amino acids. V was clipped by 6 bases and J by 1 base; unmatched bases: 6. CDR3 in DNA: TGTGCCAGCAGACGGACTAGTACTTCCTACAATGAGCAGTTCTTC. It specifies CASRRTSTSYNEQFF.

The chain couples TRBV28 to TRBJ1-6; TRBD1 matches 9 bases. Germline CDR1 reads MDHEN; CDR2 reads SYDVKM. Trimming cost V 7 bases and J 9 bases; bases outside gene matches: 7. This CDR3 has 14 residues. CDR3 in amino acids: CASKSGQGISPLHF. The CDR3 DNA sequence: TGTGCCAGCAAATCGGGACAGGGCATTTCACCCCTCCACTTT.

The chain employs TRBV4-1 and TRBJ2-1; 8 nucleotides agree with TRBD2. CDR1 is MGHRA and CDR2 is YSYEKL in the germline V gene. This CDR3 is 14 amino acids long. V gave up 0 bases and J gave up 10 bases; unmatched junction bases: 5. CDR3 region: CASSQDGRGGEQFF. The CDR3 region has the DNA TGCGCCAGCAGCCAAGATGGGCGCGGGGGGGAGCAGTTCTTC.

This clone appeared once. This sequence joins TRBV2 and TRBJ1-3; D possibly corresponds to TRBD1 (5 bases). Germline V gene lookup returns CDR1 SNHLY and CDR2 FYNNEI. V lost 9 bases, J lost 0 bases, and 12 bases lay in between. The CDR3 contains 14 residues. The CDR3 region is CASQGITSGNTIYF. The CDR3 DNA sequence: TGTGCCAGTCAGGGTATCACCTCTGGAAACACCATATATTTT.